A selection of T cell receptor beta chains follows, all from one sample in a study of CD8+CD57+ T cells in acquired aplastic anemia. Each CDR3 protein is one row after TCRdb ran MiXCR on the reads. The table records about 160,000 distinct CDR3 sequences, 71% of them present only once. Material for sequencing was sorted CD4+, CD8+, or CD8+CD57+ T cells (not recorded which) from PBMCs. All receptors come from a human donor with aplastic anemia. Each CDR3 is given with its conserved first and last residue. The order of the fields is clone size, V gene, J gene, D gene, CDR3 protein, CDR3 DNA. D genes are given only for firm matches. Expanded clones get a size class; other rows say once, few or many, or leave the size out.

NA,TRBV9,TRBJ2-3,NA,CASSVDSLFDTQYF,TGTGCCAGCAGCGTAGACTCCTTATTTGATACGCAGTATTTT
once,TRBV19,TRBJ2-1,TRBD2,CASSTGLAGVGEQFF,TGTGCCAGTAGTACCGGACTAGCGGGAGTGGGTGAGCAGTTCTTC
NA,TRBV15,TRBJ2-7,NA,CATSSGTSSIYEQYF,TGTGCCACCAGCAGTGGAACTAGTTCAATCTACGAGCAGTACTTC
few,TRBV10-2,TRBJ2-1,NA,CAIPSNEQFF,TGCGCCATTCCGTCCAATGAGCAGTTCTTC
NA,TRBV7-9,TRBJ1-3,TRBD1,CASSSTGGFGNTIYF,TGTGCCAGCAGCTCGACAGGGGGCTTTGGAAACACCATATATTTT
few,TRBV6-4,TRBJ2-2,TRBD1,CASSQGEAGELFF,TGTGCCAGCAGTCAGGGGGAAGCCGGGGAGCTGTTTTTT
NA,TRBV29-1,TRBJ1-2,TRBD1,CSVWAGGVKGYGYTF,TGCAGCGTTTGGGCAGGGGGCGTTAAAGGCTATGGCTACACCTTC
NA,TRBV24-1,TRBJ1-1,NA,CATSDLSREEAFF,TGTGCCACCAGTGATTTGTCGCGGGAGGAAGCTTTCTTT
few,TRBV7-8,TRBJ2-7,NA,CASSGGAYEQYF,TGTGCCAGCAGCGGGGGGGCTTACGAGCAGTACTTC
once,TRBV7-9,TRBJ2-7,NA,CASSPAGQNYEQYF,TGTGCCAGCAGCCCCGCGGGACAAAACTACGAGCAGTACTTC
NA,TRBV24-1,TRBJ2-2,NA,CATSDLGGRTGELFF,TGTGCCACCAGTGATTTGGGGGGGCGCACCGGGGAGCTGTTTTTT